What follows is one TCR beta chain and its context. The antigen is undetermined. The data were taken from a study of cytomegalovirus exposure and HLA in healthy donors. General study findings and limits: TRBV6-2, TRBV6-3 and some other V segments were unresolvable in 87-base-pair reads.

60 Vbeta and 13 Jbeta primers were used in PCR. Libraries were prepared by immunoSEQ multiplex PCR; TCRdb keeps only in-frame clonotypes and omits some of them. The sample holds around 160,000 clones, approximately 77% seen once. CDR3 length: 16 amino acids. Germline assignment: CDR1 LNHDA and CDR2 SQIVND (reference sequence). Unmatched junction bases numbered 7, after V lost 6 bases and J lost 1 base. Sample: PBMCs. The V and J genes are TRBV19 and TRBJ1-4; 8 bases are a match to TRBD1. This receptor was obtained from a male donor in good health and CMV-seropositive. The CDR3 region has the DNA TGTGCCAGTAGCATCGACAGGGGCAGAACTAATGAAAAACTGTTTTTT. As protein: CASSIDRGRTNEKLFF.